The rows below give T cell receptor beta chains drawn from one sample of a study of cytomegalovirus exposure and HLA in healthy donors. Measured with immunoSEQ multiplex PCR; TCRdb has only the in-frame clones, and not every one. The data contain approximately 100,000 clones, approximately 70% of them singletons. The sequencing sample was made of PBMCs. The source of these receptors is a man aged 40-49 years in good health and CMV-seronegative. Each CDR3 is given with its conserved first and last residue. Each record gives: V gene, D gene, J gene, clone size, CDR3 protein, CDR3 DNA. The D gene is left open where the match is weak. The size field is filled for only some rows; it gives once, few, many or a size class.

TRBV7-9	TRBD1	TRBJ1-2	-	CASSPTQGDYGYTF	TGTGCCAGCAGCCCGACCCAGGGGGACTATGGCTACACCTTC
TRBV2	-	TRBJ1-6	-	CASRPDRSSYNSPLHF	TGTGCCAGCAGGCCTGACAGGAGCTCCTATAATTCACCCCTCCACTTT
TRBV7-9	-	TRBJ1-5	-	CASSLGGAGNQPQHF	TGTGCCAGCAGCTTAGGAGGCGCGGGGAATCAGCCCCAGCATTTT
TRBV6-1	-	TRBJ1-3	-	CASSDSYGNTIYF	TGTGCCAGCAGTGATAGCTACGGAAACACCATATATTTT
TRBV7-9	TRBD2	TRBJ2-7	once	CASSLSRGGSHEQYF	TGTGCCAGCAGCTTATCCCGCGGGGGGAGCCACGAGCAGTACTTC
TRBV7-6	-	TRBJ1-1	-	CASSSTENTMNTEAFF	TGTGCCAGCAGCTCGACAGAGAATACCATGAACACTGAAGCTTTCTTT
TRBV5-6	-	TRBJ2-2	few	CASSLTRNTGELFF	TGTGCCAGCAGCTTGACGCGGAACACCGGGGAGCTGTTTTTT
TRBV4-3	-	TRBJ2-2	-	CASGGWGVDTGELFF	TGCGCCAGCGGGGGGTGGGGGGTAGACACCGGGGAGCTGTTTTTT
TRBV7-2	-	TRBJ1-1	-	CASSTIQETEAFF	TGTGCCAGCAGCACAATACAGGAAACTGAAGCTTTCTTT
TRBV25-1	-	TRBJ1-4	-	CASSEYTEGEKLFF	TGTGCCAGCAGTGAATACACGGAGGGGGAAAAACTGTTTTTT
TRBV7-2	TRBD1	TRBJ1-4	-	CASRRTGQGGEKLFF	TGTGCCAGCAGAAGAACGGGACAGGGGGGTGAAAAACTGTTTTTT
TRBV7-6	TRBD2	TRBJ2-1	-	CASSPRAAGGNNEQFF	TGTGCCAGCAGCCCCCGGGCTGCGGGGGGGAACAATGAGCAGTTCTTC
TRBV7-9	-	TRBJ1-1	-	CASSLDGRGTEAFF	TGTGCCAGCAGCTTAGATGGAAGGGGCACTGAAGCTTTCTTT
TRBV5-4	-	TRBJ1-3	few	CASSVQGSSGNTIYF	TGTGCCAGCAGCGTACAGGGCAGCTCTGGAAACACCATATATTTT
TRBV5-6	-	TRBJ1-5	once	CASSLGGSSNQPQHF	TGTGCCAGCAGCTTGGGGGGCAGTAGCAATCAGCCCCAGCATTTT
TRBV4-2	TRBD2	TRBJ2-7	-	CASSQGLAGPYEQYF	TGTGCCAGCAGCCAAGGACTAGCGGGTCCCTACGAGCAGTACTTC
TRBV11-3	TRBD2	TRBJ2-3	-	CASSLTLSSGGTDTQYF	TGTGCCAGCAGCTTAACTCTTTCTAGCGGGGGAACAGATACGCAGTATTTT
TRBV18	-	TRBJ1-3	few	CASSPVALARGGYSGNTIYF	TGTGCCAGCTCACCCGTCGCGTTGGCCCGGGGGGGATACTCTGGAAACACCATATATTTT
TRBV18	-	TRBJ2-7	-	CASSLGQDPYEQYF	TGTGCCAGCTCACTGGGGCAGGACCCCTACGAGCAGTACTTC
TRBV5-4	-	TRBJ1-1	-	CASSLDLNTEAFF	TGTGCCAGCAGCTTGGACTTGAACACTGAAGCTTTCTTT
TRBV7-3	-	TRBJ2-1	-	CASSLTHNNNEQFF	TGTGCCAGCAGCTTAACACACAACAACAATGAGCAGTTCTTC
TRBV7-8	-	TRBJ1-3	-	CASSLGTVSSGNTIYF	TGTGCCAGCAGCTTAGGGACAGTCAGCTCTGGAAACACCATATATTTT
TRBV5-1	-	TRBJ2-2	-	CASSPQGGDTGELFF	TGCGCCAGCAGCCCCCAGGGTGGGGACACCGGGGAGCTGTTTTTT
TRBV5-1	TRBD1	TRBJ2-1	-	CASSFPDRGDPNEQFF	TGCGCCAGCAGCTTCCCGGACAGGGGTGACCCCAATGAGCAGTTCTTC
TRBV6-6	TRBD1	TRBJ1-1	-	CASSSGTGYSNTEAFF	TGTGCCAGCAGTTCCGGGACAGGCTATTCGAACACTGAAGCTTTCTTT
TRBV19	-	TRBJ1-5	-	CASSIRQSSNQPQHF	TGTGCCAGTAGTATCCGACAGAGTAGCAATCAGCCCCAGCATTTT
TRBV5-1	TRBD2	TRBJ2-1	-	CASSLLAGEDEQFF	TGCGCCAGCAGCTTACTAGCGGGGGAGGATGAGCAGTTCTTC
TRBV2	TRBD2	TRBJ2-7	-	CASSRTSATYEQYF	TGTGCCAGCAGCAGGACTAGCGCCACCTACGAGCAGTACTTC
TRBV7-7	TRBD2	TRBJ2-1	-	CASSLASGGDREQFF	TGTGCTAGCAGCTTAGCTAGCGGGGGGGATCGTGAGCAGTTCTTC
TRBV7-3	TRBD2	TRBJ2-3	-	CASSPLGGNTDTQYF	TGTGCCAGCAGCCCTCTGGGGGGGAACACAGATACGCAGTATTTT
TRBV18	-	TRBJ2-7	-	CASSHSDSYEQYF	TGTGCCAGCTCACACTCCGACAGCTACGAGCAGTACTTC
TRBV7-6	TRBD1	TRBJ2-1	-	CASSYRDRGSYNEQFF	TGTGCCAGCAGCTACAGGGACAGGGGGTCCTACAATGAGCAGTTCTTC
TRBV15	-	TRBJ2-5	once	CATSRDGTLQETQYF	TGTGCCACCAGCAGAGACGGGACACTTCAAGAGACCCAGTACTTC
TRBV4-2	-	TRBJ1-2	once	CASSQVDSSYGYTF	TGTGCCAGCAGCCAAGTGGACAGTTCTTACGGCTACACCTTC
TRBV30	TRBD1	TRBJ1-2	-	CAWSVTRGLPTIGYTF	TGTGCCTGGAGTGTCACTAGGGGGCTCCCAACTATCGGCTACACCTTC
TRBV2	TRBD2	TRBJ2-2	-	CASAEAGGGGELFF	TGTGCCAGCGCGGAAGCGGGGGGTGGCGGGGAGCTGTTTTTT
TRBV29-1	-	TRBJ2-3	few	CSVVARNRDTQYF	TGCAGCGTTGTAGCAAGGAACCGAGATACGCAGTATTTT
TRBV14	TRBD1	TRBJ1-2	-	CASSPRTGGHGYTF	TGTGCCAGCAGCCCCCGAACAGGGGGCCATGGCTACACCTTC
TRBV11-1	-	TRBJ2-7	few	CASSLVENSYEQYF	TGTGCCAGCAGCTTGGTAGAAAACTCCTACGAGCAGTACTTC
TRBV5-4	-	TRBJ1-1	-	CASSRKTGYTEAFF	TGTGCCAGCAGCCGAAAAACAGGGTACACTGAAGCTTTCTTT